The T cell receptor beta chain under discussion was sequenced for a study of identical twins. TCRdb reprocessed the 5' RACE reads with MiXCR, giving one entry per CDR3 protein. The sample consists of roughly 1,500,000 distinct CDR3 sequences, about 32% of them appearing once. In germline, CDR1 is SGHKS, CDR2 YYEKEE (reference sequence). The CDR3 runs 13 residues. V lost 4 bases to trimming and J lost 7 bases, with 12 bases between them. The receptor's source is a newborn girl in good health. Sequencing used cord blood. V gene TRBV5-5 combines with J gene TRBJ2-1; perhaps TRBD2 as D (5 bases). CDR3 protein: CASSKEEPNEQFF. The CDR3 coding sequence is TGTGCCAGCAGCAAGGAGGAACCGAATGAGCAGTTCTTC. Variable domain in full (rest from reference TRBV5-5 and TRBJ2-1): DAGVTQSPTHLIKTRGQQVTLRCSPISGHKSVSWYQQVLGQGPQFIFQYYEKEERGRGNFPDRFSARQFPNYSSELNVNALLLGDSALYLCASSKEEPNEQFFGPGTRLTVL.